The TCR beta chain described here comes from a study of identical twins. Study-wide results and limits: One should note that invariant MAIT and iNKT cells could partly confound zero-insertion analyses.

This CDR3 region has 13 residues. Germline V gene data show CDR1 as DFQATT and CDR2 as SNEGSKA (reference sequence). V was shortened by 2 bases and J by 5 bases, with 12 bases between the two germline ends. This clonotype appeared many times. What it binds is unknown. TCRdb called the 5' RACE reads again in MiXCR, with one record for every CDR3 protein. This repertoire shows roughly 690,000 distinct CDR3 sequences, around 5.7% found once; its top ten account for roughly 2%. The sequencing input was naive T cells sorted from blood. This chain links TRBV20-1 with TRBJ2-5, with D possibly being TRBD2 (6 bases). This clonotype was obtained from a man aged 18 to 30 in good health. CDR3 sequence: CSARRDRGETQYF. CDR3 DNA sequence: TGCAGTGCTAGACGGGATCGGGGGGAGACCCAGTACTTC.